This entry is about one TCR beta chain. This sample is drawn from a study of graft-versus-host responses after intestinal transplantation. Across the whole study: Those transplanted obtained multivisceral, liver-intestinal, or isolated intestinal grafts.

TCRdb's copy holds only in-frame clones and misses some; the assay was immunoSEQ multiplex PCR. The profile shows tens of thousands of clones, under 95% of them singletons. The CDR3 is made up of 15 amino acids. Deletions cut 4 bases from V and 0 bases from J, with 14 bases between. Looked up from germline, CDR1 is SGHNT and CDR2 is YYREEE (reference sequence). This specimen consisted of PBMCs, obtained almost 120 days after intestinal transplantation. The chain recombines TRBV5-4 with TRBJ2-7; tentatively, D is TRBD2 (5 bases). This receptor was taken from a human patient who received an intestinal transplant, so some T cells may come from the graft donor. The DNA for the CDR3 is TGTGCCAGCAGCCTGAGGGAATCCCCCTCCTACGAGCAGTACTTC. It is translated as CASSLRESPSYEQYF.